This T cell receptor beta chain was sequenced for a study of blood T cell repertoires in COVID-19. Across the study: Collection of acute and convalescent COVID-19 samples took place in the United States, Italy and Spain. From T cells, B-cell-depleted T cells, or PBMCs came the material, which was cDNA or gDNA.

As handled by the study authors: How many nucleated cells were present was estimated from reference gene primer amplification. Using immunoSEQ multiplex PCR, the repertoire was profiled, and TCRdb retains in-frame clones only, with some absent. V, J and clone size are taken as reported in that table, and D and trimming were inferred from the DNA itself. Of under 350,000 clones in the sample, around 89% were seen once. There are 17 residues in the CDR3. V lost 7 bases, J lost 5 bases, and 23 bases lay in between. The germline V gene encodes CDR1 MRHNA and CDR2 SNTAGT. Source material: peripheral blood. The V and J genes are TRBV6-4 and TRBJ2-2; a possible D gene is TRBD2 (6 bases). The sequence derives from a man aged 35 to 55 with acute or convalescent COVID-19. The CDR3 DNA is TGTGCCAGCACCCCTGGAGGGCCCCCCCCACGAACCGGGGAGCTGTTTTTT. Translating gives CASTPGGPPPRTGELFF.